This is a list of T cell receptor beta chains from one sample in a study of identical twins. TCRdb reprocessed the 5' RACE reads via MiXCR and lists one record per CDR3 protein. This table holds hundreds of thousands of distinct CDR3 sequences, about 20% found once. A further study also used this sample, focusing on T cells expressing NK-cell markers.

What was sequenced was PBMCs. The receptor set was obtained from a woman under 30 in good health. Each CDR3 is given without its conserved first and last residue. Each record gives: clone size, V gene, J gene, CDR3 protein. The listing skips clone size in some rows; elsewhere it reads once, few, many or a size class.

clone size: many; V gene: TRBV4-2; J gene: TRBJ1-4; CDR3 protein: ASSQDSGTGNEKLF
clone size: -; V gene: TRBV29-1; J gene: TRBJ2-1; CDR3 protein: SVSEGTSAYNEQF
clone size: few; V gene: TRBV5-1; J gene: TRBJ1-2; CDR3 protein: ASSLEGPANYGYT
clone size: -; V gene: TRBV27; J gene: TRBJ2-5; CDR3 protein: ASSFTRQETQY
clone size: -; V gene: TRBV6-5; J gene: TRBJ2-5; CDR3 protein: ASSYSDRTVGTQY
clone size: -; V gene: TRBV20-1; J gene: TRBJ2-7; CDR3 protein: SARGLAGGQSEQY
clone size: -; V gene: TRBV27; J gene: TRBJ2-7; CDR3 protein: ASSPRGASYEQY
clone size: many; V gene: TRBV29-1; J gene: TRBJ2-5; CDR3 protein: SVVPGEIETQY
clone size: -; V gene: TRBV7-9; J gene: TRBJ2-1; CDR3 protein: ASRRPGQHNEQF
clone size: few; V gene: TRBV5-8; J gene: TRBJ2-2; CDR3 protein: ASSPRAGSTGELF
clone size: few; V gene: TRBV5-5; J gene: TRBJ2-2; CDR3 protein: ASSRGGSGAYTGELF
clone size: -; V gene: TRBV6-5; J gene: TRBJ2-2; CDR3 protein: ASSYSGKLF
clone size: few; V gene: TRBV20-1; J gene: TRBJ2-3; CDR3 protein: SARVGQADTQY
clone size: -; V gene: TRBV5-6; J gene: TRBJ1-2; CDR3 protein: ASTSVKARGYGYT
clone size: few; V gene: TRBV5-6; J gene: TRBJ2-4; CDR3 protein: ASRATGGLDIQY
clone size: once; V gene: TRBV6-5; J gene: TRBJ1-1; CDR3 protein: ASSFQSRGKNTEAF
clone size: few; V gene: TRBV6-5; J gene: TRBJ1-5; CDR3 protein: ASKGQPQH
clone size: -; V gene: TRBV6-5; J gene: TRBJ1-4; CDR3 protein: ASSYSGRSLNEKLF
clone size: many; V gene: TRBV12-3/TRBV12-4; J gene: TRBJ1-5; CDR3 protein: ASSLDSGNQPQH
clone size: few; V gene: TRBV5-1; J gene: TRBJ2-5; CDR3 protein: ASSPYSGTLETQY
clone size: few; V gene: TRBV6-5; J gene: TRBJ2-5; CDR3 protein: ASSWEAGLQKTQY
clone size: few; V gene: TRBV9; J gene: TRBJ2-1; CDR3 protein: ASSVLVGGSSYNEQF
clone size: few; V gene: TRBV7-2; J gene: TRBJ2-7; CDR3 protein: ASSPAGTKPYEQY
clone size: few; V gene: TRBV9; J gene: TRBJ1-4; CDR3 protein: ASSVAAGVNEKLF
clone size: few; V gene: TRBV19; J gene: TRBJ1-1; CDR3 protein: ASSPWTGMFPMNTEAF
clone size: -; V gene: TRBV7-2; J gene: TRBJ2-5; CDR3 protein: ASSPFPWQTQETQY
clone size: few; V gene: TRBV7-2; J gene: TRBJ1-2; CDR3 protein: ASSPDGNYAYT
clone size: -; V gene: TRBV4-3; J gene: TRBJ2-5; CDR3 protein: ASSQAGTSGETQY
clone size: few; V gene: TRBV29-1; J gene: TRBJ1-2; CDR3 protein: SVETGNGDGYT
clone size: -; V gene: TRBV9; J gene: TRBJ2-3; CDR3 protein: ASSVYAGGGDTQY
clone size: -; V gene: TRBV12-3/TRBV12-4; J gene: TRBJ2-3; CDR3 protein: ASRMTSGSTDTQY
clone size: few; V gene: TRBV7-9; J gene: TRBJ1-1; CDR3 protein: ASSPRSDLGAF
clone size: many; V gene: TRBV20-1; J gene: TRBJ2-1; CDR3 protein: SAPVDSNEQF
clone size: few; V gene: TRBV3-1; J gene: TRBJ2-1; CDR3 protein: ASSHSGTYNEQF
clone size: -; V gene: TRBV20-1; J gene: TRBJ2-2; CDR3 protein: SALGPENTGELF
clone size: few; V gene: TRBV5-6; J gene: TRBJ2-7; CDR3 protein: ASSFSRGRGTYEQY
clone size: few; V gene: TRBV9; J gene: TRBJ2-6; CDR3 protein: ASSVDGSGANVLT
clone size: few; V gene: TRBV6-1; J gene: TRBJ2-1; CDR3 protein: ASSESRVLHEQF
clone size: -; V gene: TRBV4-3; J gene: TRBJ2-3; CDR3 protein: ASSQDLSGRGRDTQY
clone size: -; V gene: TRBV2; J gene: TRBJ2-7; CDR3 protein: ASTGTGGRQY
clone size: few; V gene: TRBV14; J gene: TRBJ2-3; CDR3 protein: ASSLLAGEDDTQY
clone size: many; V gene: TRBV29-1; J gene: TRBJ2-3; CDR3 protein: SVEGGSTDTQY
clone size: few; V gene: TRBV4-2; J gene: TRBJ2-7; CDR3 protein: ASSQARSGEGYEQY
clone size: -; V gene: TRBV29-1; J gene: TRBJ1-2; CDR3 protein: SVGKHGYT
clone size: many; V gene: TRBV12-3/TRBV12-4; J gene: TRBJ2-1; CDR3 protein: ASSKGASGSRKDEQF
clone size: few; V gene: TRBV9; J gene: TRBJ2-5; CDR3 protein: ASSVAHTGGQETQY
clone size: many; V gene: TRBV5-5; J gene: TRBJ1-2; CDR3 protein: ASSFQGADYGYT
clone size: few; V gene: TRBV12-3/TRBV12-4; J gene: TRBJ2-5; CDR3 protein: ASSLRGVKQETQY
clone size: -; V gene: TRBV20-1; J gene: TRBJ2-1; CDR3 protein: SARGGRDSFNEQF
clone size: -; V gene: TRBV27; J gene: TRBJ2-1; CDR3 protein: ASSDRVFGEQF
clone size: -; V gene: TRBV5-6; J gene: TRBJ2-1; CDR3 protein: ASGPRNSYNEQF
clone size: -; V gene: TRBV20-1; J gene: TRBJ2-1; CDR3 protein: SATSGTDEQF
clone size: few; V gene: TRBV12-3/TRBV12-4; J gene: TRBJ1-1; CDR3 protein: ATEGRGGTEAF
clone size: few; V gene: TRBV4-2; J gene: TRBJ2-7; CDR3 protein: ASGTGQGSDEQY
clone size: few; V gene: TRBV12-3/TRBV12-4; J gene: TRBJ1-1; CDR3 protein: ASSRTGRGTEAF
clone size: few; V gene: TRBV12-3/TRBV12-4; J gene: TRBJ2-7; CDR3 protein: ASRGQTYEQY
clone size: few; V gene: TRBV24-1; J gene: TRBJ2-1; CDR3 protein: ATSPGQGLLDEQF
clone size: -; V gene: TRBV20-1; J gene: TRBJ2-7; CDR3 protein: SARTGVLYEQY
clone size: few; V gene: TRBV20-1; J gene: TRBJ2-1; CDR3 protein: SAGGYLGFDEQF